The clone carrying this T cell receptor beta chain has a handful of counts. The antigen remains undetermined. V was shortened by 0 bases and J by 7 bases, with 16 bases between the two germline ends. From germline, CDR1 is MNHEY and CDR2 SVGAGI. The CDR3 covers 15 residues. The data stem from a study of beta chain features in type 1 diabetes. Study-wide results and limits: Across all four CD4+ subsets, people with type 1 diabetes showed modestly shorter TCRB CDR3s.

Investigators reverse transcribed all isolated RNA, so they sequenced expressed TCRB transcripts. The method was immunoSEQ multiplex PCR; TCRdb's version includes in-frame clones alone and lacks a portion of them. The sample lists under 850,000 clones, 13% seen once, with around 0.022% in the top ten. Input material: naive CD4+ T cells from blood. The chain uses TRBV6-5 and TRBJ2-7; D perhaps matches TRBD2 (5 bases). The sequence derives from a man aged 18 to 29 with type 1 diabetes. The CDR3 sequence: CASSYSWTYRSEQYF. CDR3 nucleotide sequence: TGTGCCAGCAGTTACTCATGGACTTACCGTTCGGAGCAGTACTTC.